This T cell receptor (beta chain) was sequenced for a study of blood T cell repertoires in COVID-19. Study context: T cells, B-cell-depleted T cells, or PBMCs supplied cDNA or gDNA.

Study processing details: Amplification with reference gene primers provided the estimates of nucleated cell counts. Assay used: immunoSEQ multiplex PCR; TCRdb lists only in-frame clones, some missing. D and trimming were read from the DNA, whereas the V and J calls and clone size are those reported in that table. The profile shows roughly 120,000 clones, roughly three quarters of them singletons. The CDR3 is 15 amino acids. The V and J ends lost 0 bases and 3 bases, in that order; junction bases with no gene match: 4. Germline values: CDR1 MNHEY, CDR2 SMNVEV (reference sequence). The sample consisted of peripheral blood. The sequence was collected from a human donor in a cohort sampled during active COVID-19. The genes are TRBV27 and TRBJ2-7, with 8 bases fitting TRBD1. In nucleotides, the CDR3 is TGTGCCAGCAGTTTATCCGGGACAGGCTTCTACGAGCAGTACTTC. This encodes CASSLSGTGFYEQYF.